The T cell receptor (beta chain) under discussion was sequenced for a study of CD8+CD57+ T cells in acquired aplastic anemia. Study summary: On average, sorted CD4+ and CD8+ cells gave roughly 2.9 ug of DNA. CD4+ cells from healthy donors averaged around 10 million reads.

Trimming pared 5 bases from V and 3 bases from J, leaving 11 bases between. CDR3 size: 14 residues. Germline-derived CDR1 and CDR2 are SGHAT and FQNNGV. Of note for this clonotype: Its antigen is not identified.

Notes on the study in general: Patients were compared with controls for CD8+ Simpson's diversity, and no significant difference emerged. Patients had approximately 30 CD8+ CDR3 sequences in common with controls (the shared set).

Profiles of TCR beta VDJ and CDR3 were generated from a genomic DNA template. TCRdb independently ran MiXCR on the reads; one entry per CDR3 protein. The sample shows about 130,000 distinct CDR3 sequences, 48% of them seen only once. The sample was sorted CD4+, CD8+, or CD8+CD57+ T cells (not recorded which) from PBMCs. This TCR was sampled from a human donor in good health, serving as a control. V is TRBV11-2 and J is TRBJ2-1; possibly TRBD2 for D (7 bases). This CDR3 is CASSGGGYYNEQFF. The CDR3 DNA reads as TGTGCCAGCAGCGGGGGGGGCTACTACAATGAGCAGTTCTTC.